Following are 28 T cell receptor beta chains from one sample sequenced in a study of blood T cells in healthy people across ages. Next came a second PCR, run for about 7 to 12 cycles, which used a sample-barcoded 5' primer along with a J-beta primer mix. TCRdb passed the 5' RACE reads through MiXCR, listing each CDR3 protein once. The sample contains over 600,000 distinct CDR3 sequences, about 56% of which appear only once. The specimen was blood. These receptors were taken from a man aged 35 to 55 in good health.

This clonotype was picked up many times. Germline is not matched at one junction end, which may reflect a read error. CDR3 DNA: TGCGCCAGCAGCTTGGCCGGGACGGACTACGAGCAGTACTTC. It yields the protein CASSLAGTDYEQYF. The V and J genes are TRBV5-5 and TRBJ2-7; either TRBD1 or TRBD2 may supply D (5 bases each). This CDR3 contains 14 residues. Germline V gene sequence: CDR1 SGHKS, CDR2 YYEKEE (reference sequence).

This clonotype came up many times. The chain joins TRBV18 to TRBJ1-2; the match to TRBD1 covers 9 bases. V lost 0 bases and J lost 8; bases outside the gene matches: 10. The germline V gene has CDR1 KGHSH and CDR2 LQKENI. The CDR3 runs 16 residues. In nucleotides, the CDR3 is TGTGCCAGCTCACCACCGTTAGGTGGGACAGGGCGAGGCTACACCTTC. Translation: CASSPPLGGTGRGYTF.

V gene TRBV5-4 combines with J gene TRBJ2-7, with TRBD1 identical over 7 bases. V was clipped by 4 bases and J by 3 bases; unmatched bases: 7. The CDR3 has 14 amino acids. The germline V gene encodes CDR1 SGHNT and CDR2 YYREEE (reference sequence). The CDR3 coding sequence is TGTGCCAGCAGCCCCGGACAGGACAACTACGAGCAGTACTTC. Translated, it gives CASSPGQDNYEQYF. The entire variable domain, with the rest obtained from reference TRBV5-4 and TRBJ2-7, is as follows: ETGVTQSPTHLIKTRGQQVTLRCSSQSGHNTVSWYQQALGQGPQFIFQYYREEENGRGNFPPRFSGLQFPNYSSELNVNALELDDSALYLCASSPGQDNYEQYFGPGTRLTVT.

This clonotype has a handful of counts. The chain is built from TRBV7-2 and TRBJ2-7; 9 nucleotides match TRBD2. The CDR3 contains 14 residues. J was trimmed by 3 bases and V by 5 bases; bases with no gene match: 5. Per the germline V gene, CDR1 is SGHTA and CDR2 is FQGNSA. This CDR3 reads CASSISGSYYEQYF. CDR3 nucleotides: TGTGCCAGCAGCATTAGCGGGAGCTACTACGAGCAGTACTTC.

This clonotype was recorded a few times. The chain links TRBV27 to TRBJ2-5; TRBD2 is a possible D gene (5 bases). Germline assignment: CDR1 MNHEY and CDR2 SMNVEV (reference sequence). This CDR3 comprises 17 residues. V was trimmed by 8 bases and J by 4 bases, leaving 26 bases between them. The CDR3 loop reads CASPRGANNSGRETQYF. CDR3 nucleotides: TGTGCCAGCCCCCGGGGAGCGAACAATTCGGGGAGAGAGACCCAGTACTTC.

This clonotype was detected a few times. This sequence joins TRBV20-1 and TRBJ2-5, with 8 nucleotides matching TRBD2. CDR1 DFQATT and CDR2 SNEGSKA come from the germline V gene (reference sequence). The CDR3 contains 16 residues. V gave up 0 bases and J gave up 3 bases; unmatched junction bases: 9. The CDR3 region has the DNA TGCAGTGCTAGAGATTCGGGGGGGGCAGTAAAAGAGACCCAGTACTTC. Amino acids: CSARDSGGAVKETQYF.

The genes are TRBV4-2 and TRBJ2-5; TRBD2 aligns across 8 bases. Per the germline V gene, CDR1 is LGHNA and CDR2 is YNFKEQ. The trim removed 0 bases at V and 11 bases at J, leaving 5 bases unmatched. The CDR3 contains 13 residues. The CDR3 region has the DNA TGTGCCAGCAGCCAAGATTTTAGCGGGGTGCAGTACTTC. This gives the protein CASSQDFSGVQYF.

This clonotype has a count of ten or more. V usage is TRBV4-2 and J usage is TRBJ1-2; 9 nucleotides align to TRBD1. Germline loops: CDR1 LGHNA, CDR2 YNFKEQ. The ends lost 0 bases at V and 7 bases at J; junction bases unmatched: 6. The CDR3 runs to 15 residues. For the CDR3, the DNA is TGTGCCAGCAGCCAAGAAGGGACAGGGAGTGGTGGCTACACCTTC. It codes for CASSQEGTGSGGYTF.

The V and J genes are TRBV4-3 and TRBJ2-5; TRBD1 might be the D (5 bases). Germline values: CDR1 LGHNA, CDR2 YSLEER. The CDR3 consists of 16 residues. V was clipped by 0 bases and J by 4 bases, with 15 bases between them. The CDR3 reads CASSQDSTAGSETQYF. CDR3 sequence (DNA): TGCGCCAGCAGCCAAGATTCGACCGCAGGGTCAGAGACCCAGTACTTC.

The chain joins TRBV7-2 to TRBJ1-1, with 8 bases aligning to TRBD1. Trimming cost V 6 bases and J 3 bases; bases outside gene matches: 9. CDR1 and CDR2 from the germline V gene are SGHTA and FQGNSA. This CDR3 contains 15 residues. The chain's CDR3 is CASRPDRGGYTEAFF. CDR3 DNA sequence: TGTGCCAGCAGACCCGACAGGGGAGGGTACACTGAAGCTTTCTTT.

This clonotype was counted only a few times. The rearrangement links TRBV2 to TRBJ1-2; D gene unclear. The CDR3 length is 13 residues. V lost 2 bases and J 6 bases, leaving 10 bases between the germline ends. In germline, CDR1 is SNHLY, CDR2 FYNNEI. DNA of the CDR3: TGTGCCAGCAGTGAATTAAGTGGGGATGGCTACACCTTC. It specifies CASSELSGDGYTF.

The rearrangement links TRBV7-2 to TRBJ2-5; D unclear. The CDR3 sequence is 13 residues long. The germline gives CDR1 SGHTA, CDR2 FQGNSA. The V end was cut by 1 base, the J end by 5 bases, with 8 bases between. CDR3 in amino acids: CASSLVYRETQYF. CDR3 in DNA: TGTGCCAGCAGCTTAGTGTATCGCGAGACCCAGTACTTC.

This clonotype was counted a single time. In nucleotides, the CDR3 is TGTGCCAGCAGCCCCGTAGCCCCCGCAACAGGGTTTGAAGCTTTCTTT. It translates to CASSPVAPATGFEAFF. This rearrangement joins TRBV7-9 to TRBJ1-1, with D perhaps matching TRBD1 (6 bases). V was trimmed by 5 bases and J by 7 bases, leaving 23 bases between them. The CDR3 has 16 residues. The germline V gene encodes CDR1 SEHNR and CDR2 FQNEAQ (reference sequence).

The rearrangement links TRBV20-1 to TRBJ2-7, with D uncertain. With 0 bases removed from V and 0 bases from J, the gap between germline ends came to 9 bases. CDR3 length: 14 amino acids. Germline V CDR1 and CDR2: DFQATT, SNEGSKA (reference sequence). The CDR3 loop reads CSARDTQSSYEQYF. The CDR3 DNA follows: TGCAGTGCTAGAGATACCCAAAGCTCCTACGAGCAGTACTTC.

The rearrangement joins TRBV27 to TRBJ2-1; a weak D match, TRBD2 (6 bases). Germline CDR1 MNHEY, CDR2 SMNVEV (reference sequence). Trimming removed 7 bases at V and 9 bases at J, with 22 bases between. CDR3 length: 15 residues. The CDR3 region is CASICRGLGICEQFF. The DNA for the CDR3 is TGTGCCAGCATTTGCCGGGGACTCGGGATCTGTGAGCAGTTCTTC.

This rearrangement joins TRBV27 to TRBJ2-4, with 10 bases fitting TRBD2. The J call may be in error: the DNA end matches TRBJ2-7 better. The CDR3 runs 15 residues. Germline V lookup: CDR1 MNHEY, CDR2 SMNVEV (reference sequence). CDR3 in DNA: TGTGCCAGCAGTTTATTGAGCGGGAGGGCCGACGAGCAGTACTTC. Protein: CASSLLSGRADEQYF.

V usage is TRBV6-6 and J usage is TRBJ1-5; TRBD1 matches at 7 bases. V trimming: 5 bases; J trimming: 9 bases; junction bases outside the gene matches: 16. Germline CDR1 and CDR2: MNHNY and SVGAGI (reference sequence). The CDR3 consists of 16 residues. The CDR3 loop is CASSNPNGQAGSPQHF. The CDR3 DNA reads TGTGCCAGCAGTAACCCGAATGGACAGGCCGGGTCGCCCCAGCATTTT.

The V gene is TRBV6-4, the J gene TRBJ2-1; D remains ambiguous. The CDR3 consists of 16 residues. Germline V gene data show CDR1 as MRHNA and CDR2 as SNTAGT. V shed 0 bases and J shed 4 bases, with 13 bases lying between them. The CDR3 loop is CASSDSSSTTYNEQFF. DNA for the CDR3: TGTGCCAGCAGTGACTCATCTTCAACAACGTACAATGAGCAGTTCTTC.

This clonotype was observed a few times. The rearrangement links TRBV29-1 to TRBJ2-7; unclear D gene. Trimming stripped 3 bases from V and 6 bases from J, with 12 bases between. Looked up from germline, CDR1 is SQVTM and CDR2 is ANQGSEA. The CDR3 loop spans 12 amino acids. The CDR3 reads CSVEQTSGEQYF. The CDR3 region has the DNA TGCAGCGTTGAGCAGACGTCCGGCGAGCAGTACTTC.

The V gene is TRBV5-1, the J gene TRBJ2-5, with D perhaps matching TRBD1 or TRBD2 (5 bases each). Per germline, CDR1 SGHRS and CDR2 YFSETQ. The CDR3 is made up of 13 amino acids. V dropped 3 bases and J dropped 7 bases, with 13 bases sitting between them. CDR3 sequence reads: CASSWDGERTQYF. Here the CDR3 DNA reads TGCGCCAGCAGCTGGGACGGAGAACGGACCCAGTACTTC.

The CDR3 protein is CASNKDGPRTDTQYF. In DNA form, the CDR3 reads TGCGCCAGTAATAAGGACGGCCCGAGGACAGATACGCAGTATTTT. This chain connects TRBV5-1 to TRBJ2-3; D is unresolved. CDR3 length: 15 amino acids. V lost 8 bases and J lost 3, with 19 bases in between. Germline V CDR1 and CDR2: SGHRS, YFSETQ.

This rearrangement joins TRBV6-1 to TRBJ1-1, with a tentative D call TRBD1 (5 bases). The CDR3 runs to 14 residues. Trimming left V 5 bases short and J 3 bases short, with 13 bases between. CDR1 and CDR2 from the germline V gene are MNHNS and SASEGT. DNA of the CDR3: TGTGCCAGCAGTAAACAGGAGGTTTACACTGAAGCTTTCTTT. Protein product: CASSKQEVYTEAFF.

The V and J genes are TRBV12-3 or TRBV12-4 and TRBJ2-5; D is undetermined. The closer fit of TRBJ2-7 to the DNA end suggests the J call may be wrong. The CDR3 has 12 residues. The DNA for the CDR3 is TGTGCCAGCGGGGATGCCACCTACGAGCAGTACTTC. This codes for CASGDATYEQYF.

The rearrangement uses TRBV2 and TRBJ1-5, with TRBD1 as a possible D gene (6 bases). The CDR3 has 14 amino acids. V was shortened by 7 bases and J by 7 bases, with 17 bases between the two germline ends. Looked up from germline, CDR1 is SNHLY and CDR2 is FYNNEI. CDR3 protein: CASTPIGGIQPQHF. The DNA for the CDR3 is TGTGCCAGCACCCCCATAGGGGGAATCCAGCCCCAGCATTTT.

The chain has TRBV29-1 and TRBJ1-4, with D tentatively TRBD1 (5 bases). Trimming removed 3 bases from V and 7 bases from J, with 12 bases in between. This CDR3 spans 13 amino acids. Germline V gene lookup returns CDR1 SQVTM and CDR2 ANQGSEA. This CDR3 is CSVDEGIGEKLFF. In nucleotides, the CDR3 is TGCAGCGTTGACGAGGGGATAGGTGAAAAACTGTTTTTT.

The chain couples TRBV3-1 to TRBJ1-5; no reliable D call. V lost 1 base, J lost 4 bases, and 14 bases lay in between. The CDR3 sequence is 16 residues long. Looked up from germline, CDR1 is LGHDT and CDR2 is YNNKEL (reference sequence). CDR3 sequence reads: CASSQGMGIRNQPQHF. In DNA form, the CDR3 reads TGTGCCAGCAGCCAAGGAATGGGGATTAGAAATCAGCCCCAGCATTTT.

The chain joins TRBV5-5 to TRBJ1-2; D uncertain. Per germline, CDR1 SGHKS and CDR2 YYEKEE (reference sequence). V lost 0 bases to trimming and J lost 6 bases, with 3 bases between them. This CDR3 region has 11 residues. CDR3 bases: TGTGCCAGCAGCTTGGATCATGGCTACACCTTC. It codes for CASSLDHGYTF.

Note on this clonotype: The germline gene is not matched at one end of the junction; a read error may be the cause. CDR3: CAIRDADAQYF. Here the CDR3 DNA reads TGTGCCATCCGGGACGCAGATGCGCAGTATTTT. The chain recombines TRBV10-3 with TRBJ2-3; D may match TRBD1 or TRBD2 (5 bases each). CDR1 is ENHRY, CDR2 SYGVKD, per germline. The CDR3 is 11 residues long.